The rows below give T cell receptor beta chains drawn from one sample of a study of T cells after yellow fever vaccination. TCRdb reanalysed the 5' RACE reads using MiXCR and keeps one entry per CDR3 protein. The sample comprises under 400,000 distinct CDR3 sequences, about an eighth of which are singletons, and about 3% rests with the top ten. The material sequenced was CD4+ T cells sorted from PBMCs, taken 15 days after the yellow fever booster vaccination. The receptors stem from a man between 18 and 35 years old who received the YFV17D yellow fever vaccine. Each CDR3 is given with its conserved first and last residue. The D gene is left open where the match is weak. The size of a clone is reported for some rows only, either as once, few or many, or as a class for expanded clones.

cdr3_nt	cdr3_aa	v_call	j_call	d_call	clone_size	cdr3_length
TGTGCCATCAGTGTTGCGAGCTCCTACAATGAGCAGTTCTTC	CAISVASSYNEQFF	TRBV10-3	TRBJ2-1	NA	few	14
TGTGCCTGGGAGCGGGGGCCGGGGTTTTCCGAGCAGTTCTTC	CAWERGPGFSEQFF	TRBV30	TRBJ2-1	TRBD2	many	14
TGCAGTCAGGAGGTGGCTGGGGCCAACGTCCTGACTTTC	CSQEVAGANVLTF	TRBV20-1	TRBJ2-6	NA	NA	13
TGCAGCGCGGGACCTCAAATCCCGCTTAACTATGGCTACACCTTC	CSAGPQIPLNYGYTF	TRBV29-1	TRBJ1-2	NA	few	15
TGTGCCAGCAGTTCCAGGGGGCGAGCTTTCTTT	CASSSRGRAFF	TRBV12-3/TRBV12-4	TRBJ1-1	TRBD1	few	11
TGCGCCAGCAGCCGCCCCTCCCGGGGATCTCTCACTGAAGCTTTCTTT	CASSRPSRGSLTEAFF	TRBV4-1	TRBJ1-1	NA	few	16
TGTGCCAGCAGCCAAGATGCCGGGGCCAACGTCCTGACTTTC	CASSQDAGANVLTF	TRBV3-1	TRBJ2-6	NA	many	14
TGTGCCATCAGTGAATTAGGGGTAAACATTCAGTACTTC	CAISELGVNIQYF	TRBV10-3	TRBJ2-4	NA	NA	13
TGTGCCAGCAGCCAAGATAGCGGGGACGGTTCCTACGAGCAGTACTTC	CASSQDSGDGSYEQYF	TRBV4-2	TRBJ2-7	TRBD2	many	16
TGTGCCAGCAGTTACAGACCGACAGGGGATGGTGGCTACACCTTC	CASSYRPTGDGGYTF	TRBV12-3/TRBV12-4	TRBJ1-2	TRBD1	NA	15
TGTGCCAGCAGTTTAACGGCCCTCTACGAGCAGTACTTC	CASSLTALYEQYF	TRBV12-3/TRBV12-4	TRBJ2-7	NA	few	13
TGTGCCAGTTACGGGACCGGGGAGCTGTTTTTT	CASYGTGELFF	TRBV6-5	TRBJ2-2	NA	NA	11
TGCAGTGCCACCGACAGGATATTAAACACTGAAGCTTTCTTT	CSATDRILNTEAFF	TRBV20-1	TRBJ1-1	NA	NA	14
TGTGCCAGCTCACCAGGGGCAGAGTACGAGCAGTACTTC	CASSPGAEYEQYF	TRBV18	TRBJ2-7	NA	many	13
TGTGCCAGCAGTTTAGAACAGGGGGCCACCGGGGAGCTGTTTTTT	CASSLEQGATGELFF	TRBV12-3/TRBV12-4	TRBJ2-2	TRBD1	NA	15
TGCAGTGCTAGAGATCCAGCAGCCTACTATGGCTACACCTTC	CSARDPAAYYGYTF	TRBV20-1	TRBJ1-2	NA	few	14
TGTGCCAGCAGCGTAGAGTGGGGTCGAGAAGAGACCCAGTACTTC	CASSVEWGREETQYF	TRBV9	TRBJ2-5	NA	few	15
TGTGCCAGCAGCGAGAAAGAAGGTTGGGCCACAGATACGCAGTATTTT	CASSEKEGWATDTQYF	TRBV5-6	TRBJ2-3	NA	few	16
TGTGCCAGCAGCCAAAATGGACTAGCGGGGGGGACGGAGACGCAGTATTTT	CASSQNGLAGGTETQYF	TRBV5-4	TRBJ2-3	TRBD2	NA	17
TGTGCCAGCAGCTTAGGTCTACAGCTTAATTCACCCCTCCACTTT	CASSLGLQLNSPLHF	TRBV7-2	TRBJ1-6	NA	NA	15
TGTGCCAGCAGCTGGGGGTACGGGACAGTTACCTCACCCCTCCACTTT	CASSWGYGTVTSPLHF	TRBV4-2	TRBJ1-6	TRBD1	few	16
TGCGCCAGCAGCCAAGACCCAGGGGGCTGGACTGAAGCTTTCTTT	CASSQDPGGWTEAFF	TRBV4-3	TRBJ1-1	TRBD1	few	15
TGCGCCAGCAGCTTGGCCGGGACTAGGGAATACAATGAGCAGTTCTTC	CASSLAGTREYNEQFF	TRBV5-1	TRBJ2-1	TRBD2	few	16
TGCGCCAGCAGCCAAGTTGGGCTGTTTGACACCGGGGAGCTGTTTTTT	CASSQVGLFDTGELFF	TRBV4-3	TRBJ2-2	NA	NA	16
TGTGCCAGCACCCCCGCGGGCAGGGGAGGTGGCTACACCTTC	CASTPAGRGGGYTF	TRBV7-9	TRBJ1-2	NA	few	14
TGTGCCAGCAGCGTAGCGGGGACTACAGATACGCAGTATTTT	CASSVAGTTDTQYF	TRBV9	TRBJ2-3	NA	few	14
TGTGCCAGCATCGCCTGGGGAGGCGAGGAGACCCAGTACTTC	CASIAWGGEETQYF	TRBV28	TRBJ2-5	NA	few	14
TGCGCCAGCAGCCAAGCGCTTGGAGTATCTAATGAAAAACTGTTTTTT	CASSQALGVSNEKLFF	TRBV4-3	TRBJ1-4	NA	few	16
TGTGCCAGCAGCATGACTAGCCCGCAGGATACGCAGTATTTT	CASSMTSPQDTQYF	TRBV5-4	TRBJ2-3	TRBD2	few	14
TGCAGCGCCCGACAGAATGGGGGGAAGACCCAGTACTTC	CSARQNGGKTQYF	TRBV29-1	TRBJ2-5	NA	NA	13
TGTGCCAGCAGCCCAAGGGGGGTTAGCTCTGGAAACACCATATATTTT	CASSPRGVSSGNTIYF	TRBV7-9	TRBJ1-3	NA	NA	16
TGCGCCAGCAGCTTTCAGAGCTCCTACAATGAGCAGTTCTTC	CASSFQSSYNEQFF	TRBV5-1	TRBJ2-1	NA	many	14
TGCGCCAGCAGCGAGTGGGACGGGAAAAACATTCAGTACTTC	CASSEWDGKNIQYF	TRBV5-1	TRBJ2-4	NA	NA	14
TGTGCCAGCAGTTTAACAGGGTATCGTGAGGAGCTGTTTTTT	CASSLTGYREELFF	TRBV28	TRBJ2-2	NA	NA	14
TGCAGTGCCCAAACGACAGTAAGCTATACAACTAATGAAAAACTGTTTTTT	CSAQTTVSYTTNEKLFF	TRBV20-1	TRBJ1-4	NA	NA	17
TGCAGTGCTAGGGAACTAGCGGCCACAGATACGCAGTATTTT	CSARELAATDTQYF	TRBV20-1	TRBJ2-3	TRBD2	NA	14
TGCGCCAGCAGCCATCCCGCAGGGGCCGGGGAGCTGTTTTTT	CASSHPAGAGELFF	TRBV4-1	TRBJ2-2	NA	few	14
TGTGCCAGCAGTCCAGGGTCTGGTGAGACCCAGTACTTC	CASSPGSGETQYF	TRBV12-3/TRBV12-4	TRBJ2-5	NA	many	13
TGCGCCAGCAGCCAGGCAATTGGGACAGGGGGCTTCTCACCCCTCCACTTT	CASSQAIGTGGFSPLHF	TRBV4-3	TRBJ1-6	TRBD1	few	17
TGTGCCAGCAGCCAAGTTCGCGGCGGGCAGTACTTC	CASSQVRGGQYF	TRBV14	TRBJ2-7	NA	NA	12
TGTGCCAGCAGCAACAGGGTCGGTGAGCAGTTCTTC	CASSNRVGEQFF	TRBV7-3	TRBJ2-1	NA	NA	12
TGCAGTGCTAGGCACGCGTTGAACACTGAAGCTTTCTTT	CSARHALNTEAFF	TRBV20-1	TRBJ1-1	NA	NA	13
TGTGCCAGCAGCTTAACGGGGGGGGCGGAGACCCAGTACTTC	CASSLTGGAETQYF	TRBV7-2	TRBJ2-5	TRBD2	many	14
TGTGCCCCCGCCCGGACAGGGCTGGGTGAGCAGTTCTTC	CAPARTGLGEQFF	TRBV6-5	TRBJ2-1	TRBD1	NA	13
TGTGCCAGCAGCCAGTCACGCACTGGTCAGCCCCAGCATTTT	CASSQSRTGQPQHF	TRBV11-2	TRBJ1-5	NA	NA	14
TGCGCCAGCAGCACACTAGCGGGGACCCACTACGAGCAGTACTTC	CASSTLAGTHYEQYF	TRBV5-1	TRBJ2-7	TRBD2	NA	15
TGTGCCAGCAGTGGATGGACAGGTGGTTTTGGCGCTGAAGCTTTCTTT	CASSGWTGGFGAEAFF	TRBV12-3/TRBV12-4	TRBJ1-1	TRBD1	few	16
TGTGCCAGCAGAGCGGGGTCGCAAGAGACCCAGTACTTC	CASRAGSQETQYF	TRBV6-6	TRBJ2-5	TRBD2	few	13
TGTGCCAGCAGCGACAGGGGTTCCTACAATGAGCAGTTCTTC	CASSDRGSYNEQFF	TRBV6-2/TRBV6-3	TRBJ2-1	TRBD1	NA	14
TGTGCCATCTCAGGACAGGGGGGAGACAATGAGCAGTTCTTC	CAISGQGGDNEQFF	TRBV10-3	TRBJ2-1	TRBD1	NA	14
TGTGCCAGCAGCTTAGTAGGACTAGCGGGGGGTGACCAAGAGACCCAGTACTTC	CASSLVGLAGGDQETQYF	TRBV7-2	TRBJ2-5	TRBD2	few	18
TGCGCCAGCAGCTTGAAAGGGTCCCATAGCACAGATACGCAGTATTTT	CASSLKGSHSTDTQYF	TRBV5-1	TRBJ2-3	NA	few	16
TGTGCCAGCAGTTACTCGACCTGGGCGGGGGAGCTGTTTTTT	CASSYSTWAGELFF	TRBV6-2/TRBV6-3	TRBJ2-2	NA	many	14
TGCAGCGTTGCGGCGCTGAGGGCAGATACGCAGTATTTT	CSVAALRADTQYF	TRBV29-1	TRBJ2-3	NA	many	13